The rows below give T cell receptor beta chains drawn from one sample of a study of graft-versus-host responses after intestinal transplantation. Measured with immunoSEQ multiplex PCR; TCRdb has only the in-frame clones, and not every one. The data hold approximately 18,000 clones, with about nine tenths observed a single time. Sequencing used PBMCs, obtained less than 240 days after intestinal transplant. The receptors come from a human patient who received an intestinal transplant, so some T cells may come from the graft donor. CDR3s include the opening cysteine and the closing phenylalanine or tryptophan. Fields, in order: clone size, V gene, D gene, J gene, CDR3 protein, CDR3 DNA. D genes are given only for firm matches. Clone size is shown for a subset of rows, as once, few, many or a class of expanded clone.

>-|TRBV7-9|TRBD1|TRBJ2-7
CASSFGPGTGGSYEQYF
TGTGCCAGCAGCTTCGGTCCCGGGACAGGAGGCTCCTACGAGCAGTACTTC
>-|TRBV27|-|TRBJ2-3
CASSSPSITDTQYF
TGTGCCAGCAGTTCCCCCTCAATCACAGATACGCAGTATTTT
>-|TRBV6-5|TRBD1|TRBJ1-5
CASSPGQGDGQPQHF
TGTGCCAGCAGTCCGGGGCAGGGGGACGGTCAGCCCCAGCATTTT
>-|TRBV6-5|-|TRBJ1-6
CASSNRLTPLHF
TGTGCCAGCAGCAACAGACTGACCCCACTCCACTTT
>-|TRBV5-8|-|TRBJ2-7
CASSEGTAASYEQYF
TGTGCCAGCAGCGAGGGTACAGCCGCGTCCTACGAGCAGTACTTC
>few|TRBV13|TRBD2|TRBJ2-3
CASSPGTSIPDTQYF
TGTGCCAGCAGCCCCGGGACTAGCATACCAGATACGCAGTATTTT
>-|TRBV2|-|TRBJ1-3
CASSARGNTIYF
TGTGCCAGCAGTGCCCGGGGAAACACCATATATTTT
>-|TRBV18|-|TRBJ2-6
CASSPQNSGANVLTF
TGTGCCAGCTCACCACAGAACTCTGGGGCCAACGTCCTGACTTTC
>-|TRBV6-1|TRBD2|TRBJ2-3
CASKPSGFTDTQYF
TGTGCCAGCAAGCCTAGCGGATTCACAGATACGCAGTATTTT
>few|TRBV6-4|TRBD1|TRBJ2-1
CASSANSGQGSDEQFF
TGTGCCAGCAGTGCCAATTCGGGACAGGGATCCGATGAGCAGTTCTTC
>once|TRBV4-1|-|TRBJ1-2
CASSARMGGYTF
TGCGCCAGCAGCGCTCGTATGGGTGGCTACACCTTC
>-|TRBV10-1|TRBD2|TRBJ2-3
CASSEKRGSTDTQYF
TGCGCCAGCAGTGAAAAGCGGGGGAGCACAGATACGCAGTATTTT
>-|TRBV6-1|-|TRBJ2-2
CASSEFGGPGELFF
TGTGCCAGCAGTGAATTTGGGGGCCCCGGGGAGCTGTTTTTT
>-|TRBV9|TRBD2|TRBJ2-5
CASSAGEGPRETQYF
TGTGCCAGCAGCGCCGGGGAGGGACCCAGAGAGACCCAGTACTTC
>-|TRBV9|TRBD2|TRBJ2-3
CASSSNPGLAGGAGTDTQYF
TGTGCCAGCAGCTCCAACCCGGGACTAGCGGGGGGGGCGGGCACAGATACGCAGTATTTT
>-|TRBV6-6|-|TRBJ2-7
CASSYLENYEQYF
TGTGCCAGCAGTTACTTGGAGAACTACGAGCAGTACTTC
>-|TRBV10-2|-|TRBJ1-3
CASQTEIYSGNTIYF
TGCGCCAGCCAGACCGAAATTTACTCTGGAAACACCATATATTTT
>-|TRBV7-9|TRBD2|TRBJ2-5
CASSAGLDVAETQYF
TGTGCCAGCAGCGCGGGACTAGACGTGGCTGAGACCCAGTACTTC
>-|TRBV12-2|-|TRBJ2-7
CASRFPRNTGRPTYEQCF
TGTGCAAGTCGCTTCCCCCGAAACACAGGCCGACCCACCTACGAGCAGTGCTTC
>-|TRBV15|-|TRBJ2-5
CATSRAYLETQYF
TGTGCCACCAGCAGAGCATATCTAGAGACCCAGTACTTC
>-|TRBV6-1|TRBD1|TRBJ2-2
CASSEGTGAGELFF
TGTGCCAGCAGTGAGGGGACAGGGGCCGGGGAGCTGTTTTTT
>-|TRBV10-3|-|TRBJ2-2
CATIGTPNTGELFF
TGTGCCACGATCGGGACACCGAACACCGGGGAGCTGTTTTTT
>-|TRBV10-1|-|TRBJ2-3
CASSARGGVDTQYF
TGCGCCAGCAGTGCCCGGGGCGGGGTGGATACGCAGTATTTT
>-|TRBV5-8|-|TRBJ2-5
CASSFPQGEAETQYF
TGTGCCAGCAGCTTTCCGCAGGGAGAAGCAGAGACCCAGTACTTC
>few|TRBV9|TRBD2|TRBJ2-1
CASSVGSSGGFNEQFF
TGTGCCAGCAGCGTCGGAAGTAGCGGGGGGTTTAATGAGCAGTTCTTC
>-|TRBV6-6|-|TRBJ1-1
CASSYRAGTEAFF
TGTGCCAGCAGTTACAGGGCAGGGACTGAAGCTTTCTTT
>few|TRBV30|-|TRBJ1-1
CACAKARQAFF
TGTGCCTGTGCCAAGGCTCGCCAAGCTTTCTTT
>-|TRBV10-3|-|TRBJ1-6
CAIGSQGDSPLHF
TGTGCCATCGGGTCCCAGGGCGATTCACCCCTCCACTTT
>few|TRBV18|-|TRBJ2-3
CASSPHKTDTQYF
TGTGCCAGCTCACCACATAAAACAGATACGCAGTATTTT
>few|TRBV19|TRBD1|TRBJ2-7
CASSSPGQGAHEQYF
TGTGCCAGTAGTAGCCCGGGACAGGGAGCCCACGAGCAGTACTTC
>once|TRBV2|-|TRBJ2-6
CASSEAWGAGANVLTF
TGTGCCAGCAGTGAAGCTTGGGGCGCTGGGGCCAACGTCCTGACTTTC
>-|TRBV6-5|-|TRBJ2-3
CASSGVITDTQYF
TGTGCCAGCAGTGGAGTTATCACAGATACGCAGTATTTT
>-|TRBV6-5|-|TRBJ2-3
CASSSGYRTDTQYF
TGTGCCAGCAGTTCGGGTTATCGCACAGATACGCAGTATTTT
>-|TRBV10-3|TRBD1|TRBJ2-2
CAISEGTGQGTGELFF
TGTGCCATCAGTGAGGGGACAGGGCAGGGCACCGGGGAGCTGTTTTTT
>-|TRBV7-9|-|TRBJ1-2
CATSMGGAYGYTF
TGTGCCACCAGTATGGGGGGCGCCTATGGCTACACCTTC
>-|TRBV6-5|-|TRBJ2-1
CASSGVGSYNEQFF
TGTGCCAGCAGTGGGGTCGGGTCCTACAATGAGCAGTTCTTC
>-|TRBV5-6|-|TRBJ1-1
CASIRGDQGYTEAFF
TGTGCCAGCATTAGGGGGGACCAAGGGTACACTGAAGCTTTCTTT
>-|TRBV19|-|TRBJ1-1
CASSIWQEAFF
TGTGCCAGTAGTATTTGGCAGGAAGCTTTCTTT
>-|TRBV5-6|TRBD2|TRBJ2-2
CASSLLILAGGKHRGAVF
TGTGCCAGCAGCTTGTTAATACTAGCGGGGGGTAAACACCGGGGAGCTGTTTTT
>-|TRBV4-1|TRBD1|TRBJ2-1
CASITRQGAVNEQFF
TGCGCCAGCATTACACGACAGGGGGCGGTCAATGAGCAGTTCTTC
>-|TRBV5-1|-|TRBJ2-1
CASSLGSDNEQFF
TGCGCCAGCAGCTTGGGGTCCGACAATGAGCAGTTCTTC
>few|TRBV5-1|-|TRBJ2-7
CASSSVVGIVDEQYF
TGCGCCAGCAGCTCCGTTGTGGGGATAGTCGACGAGCAGTACTTC
>-|TRBV5-6|-|TRBJ2-5
CASSLRSQETQYF
TGTGCCAGCAGCTTGCGGTCCCAAGAGACCCAGTACTTC
>-|TRBV15|TRBD1|TRBJ2-7
CATSRDKFGGQGYHEQYF
TGTGCCACCAGCAGAGATAAGTTTGGGGGACAGGGATACCACGAGCAGTACTTC
>-|TRBV27|TRBD1|TRBJ2-6
CASSFSNPLWDSQSGANVLTF
TGTGCCAGCAGTTTTTCTAATCCCCTCTGGGACAGCCAGTCTGGGGCCAACGTCCTGACTTTC
>-|TRBV18|-|TRBJ2-7
CASSMRLGEQYF
TGTGCCAGCTCAATGAGGTTGGGGGAGCAGTACTTC
>-|TRBV2|TRBD1|TRBJ2-7
CARDRGGEQYF
TGTGCCAGAGACAGGGGAGGCGAGCAGTACTTC
>-|TRBV7-9|TRBD1|TRBJ1-2
CASSSFQGAAGYTF
TGTGCCAGCAGCTCGTTCCAGGGGGCAGCGGGCTACACCTTC
>few|TRBV7-9|-|TRBJ2-7
CASSSPGKDDEQYF
TGTGCCAGCAGTTCCCCGGGAAAGGACGACGAGCAGTACTTC
>-|TRBV5-1|TRBD2|TRBJ2-7
CASSLERGALYEQYF
TGCGCCAGCAGCTTGGAGCGGGGGGCGTTGTACGAGCAGTACTTC
>-|TRBV12-2|-|TRBJ2-1
CASRLDSSYNEQFF
TGTGCAAGTCGCTTAGACAGCTCCTACAATGAGCAGTTCTTC
>-|TRBV5-4|TRBD2|TRBJ2-5
CASSPPPGRGGQETQYF
TGTGCCAGCAGCCCTCCCCCGGGGCGGGGGGGACAAGAGACCCAGTACTTC
>-|TRBV16|-|TRBJ1-5
CASSQSTGHQPQHF
TGTGCCAGCAGCCAATCAACAGGGCATCAGCCCCAGCATTTT